These 8 T cell receptor beta chains originate from one sample sequenced in a study of regulatory T cells in long-lasting Graves disease (dated by TCRdb to 2020 to 2023). Receptor amplification or capture employed multiplex PCR. The listed sequencing device is Illumina HiSeq 4000. CDR3 regions were amplified by Arm-PCR with iRepertoire HTBI primers to construct TCR beta libraries. Clones were called with MiXCR by TCRdb after fastp trimmed the public reads at Q25, and only in-frame beta chains were retained. All rows with the same CDR3 protein become a single entry with the most common DNA and genes. The sample records roughly 300,000 distinct CDR3 sequences, roughly a fifth of which are singletons. The ten largest clones represent less than 35% of the sample. The sample's time point label is to be understood as: persistent/refractory GD, antithyroid drugs over 5 years with positive TRAb. For both TCR sequencing and RNA sequencing, RNA was extracted from PBMCs in TRIzol.

The starting material was peripheral blood mononuclear cells (PBMCs), obtained when the disease was refractory, from a patient treated with antithyroid drugs. The receptors shown here come from a female donor with Graves disease.

The genes are TRBV28 and TRBJ2-7; 9 nucleotides agree with TRBD1. The CDR3 covers 16 residues. The V gene's germline CDR1 is MDHEN and CDR2 SYDVKM. The trim removed 3 bases at V and 5 bases at J, leaving 11 bases unmatched. CDR3 bases: TGTGCCAGCAGTTTGGGGCCCGGGACAGGGTATAACGAGCAGTACTTC. This gives the protein CASSLGPGTGYNEQYF.

V is TRBV7-9 and J is TRBJ1-2, with D possibly being TRBD1 (5 bases). Trimming removed 1 base at V and 4 bases at J, with 10 bases between. In germline, CDR1 is SEHNR, CDR2 FQNEAQ (reference sequence). The CDR3 sequence is 14 residues long. The CDR3 region is CASSLGDGAYGYTF. CDR3 nucleotide sequence: TGTGCCAGCAGCTTAGGGGACGGGGCCTATGGCTACACCTTC. The variable domain in full, with the rest retrieved from reference TRBV7-9 and TRBJ1-2, is DTGVSQNPRHKITKRGQNVTFRCDPISEHNRLYWYRQTLGQGPEFLTYFQNEAQLEKSRLLSDRFSAERPKGSFSTLEIQRTEQGDSAMYLCASSLGDGAYGYTFGSGTRLTVV.

This clonotype came up many times. The CDR3 sequence: CASSLSGANYGYTF. CDR3 DNA sequence: TGTGCCAGCAGTTTATCCGGGGCCAACTATGGCTACACCTTC. V usage is TRBV12-3 or TRBV12-4 and J usage is TRBJ1-2, with D perhaps TRBD1 (5 bases). The CDR3 totals 14 residues. V was trimmed by 2 bases and J by 2 bases, leaving 9 bases between them.

The rearrangement uses TRBV6-7 and TRBJ1-1; no definite D call. TRBV6-7 belongs to the ORF category, with a function that is uncertain. V was shortened by 8 bases and J by 6 bases, with 13 bases between the two germline ends. The CDR3 covers 12 residues. The CDR3 spells CASGKGWAEAFF. The CDR3, as DNA: TGTGCCAGCGGGAAGGGTTGGGCTGAAGCTTTCTTT.

This clonotype was counted a few times. The chain employs TRBV29-1 and TRBJ2-5; D unclear. Germline-derived CDR1 and CDR2 are SQVTM and ANQGSEA. The CDR3 is made up of 14 amino acids. Trimming took 0 bases from V and 2 from J, leaving 10 bases between them. The CDR3 spells CSVEESRLQETQYF. CDR3 sequence (DNA): TGCAGCGTTGAAGAGTCGCGGCTTCAAGAGACCCAGTACTTC.

The table lists this clonotype with many counts. This chain uses TRBV24-1 with TRBJ1-1; 7 bases are shared with TRBD1. The CDR3 runs to 16 residues. CDR1 is KGHDR and CDR2 is SFDVKD in the germline V gene. V trimming: 3 bases; J trimming: 4 bases; junction bases outside the gene matches: 10. CDR3 bases: TGTGCCACCAGTGATACGACAGGGTATACGGTCACTGAAGCTTTCTTT. Protein product: CATSDTTGYTVTEAFF.

In this sample, this clonotype turned up many times. The J gene is TRBJ2-7, the V gene TRBV6-2 or TRBV6-3; D is unresolved. V lost 5 bases, J lost 4 bases, and 15 bases lay in between. Germline-derived CDR1 and CDR2 are MNHEY and SVGEGT. CDR3 length: 14 residues. Written as DNA, the CDR3 is TGTGCCAGCAGTGAAGCGATTAGTTGGTACGAGCAGTACTTC. Translated, it gives CASSEAISWYEQYF.

In its sample, this clonotype was seen many times. The chain has TRBV5-1 and TRBJ2-4; a possible D gene is TRBD1 (6 bases). The ends were cut back, 8 bases at V and 0 bases at J, with 21 bases in the middle. CDR1 and CDR2 (germline): SGHRS, YFSETQ. The CDR3 spans 17 residues. CDR3 nucleotide sequence: TGCGCCAGTCGGGACACGCCGGAATTTCTAGCCAAAAACATTCAGTACTTC. Translating gives CASRDTPEFLAKNIQYF. Supplemented by reference TRBV5-1 and TRBJ2-4, the full variable domain reads KAGVTQTPRYLIKTRGQQVTLSCSPISGHRSVSWYQQTPGQGLQFLFEYFSETQRNKGNFPGRFSGRQFSNSRSEMNVSTLELGDSALYLCASRDTPEFLAKNIQYFGAGTRLSVL.